Listed here is a single TCR beta chain. Germline lookup yields CDR1 SGHDT and CDR2 YYEEEE. CDR3 length equals 15 residues. V lost 4 bases and J lost 8; bases outside the gene matches: 10. The data belong to a study of technical replicates of blood from several donors. Libraries were prepared by immunoSEQ multiplex PCR; TCRdb keeps only in-frame clonotypes and omits some of them. The sample includes around 79,000 clones, around 94% seen only once; the top ten take under 0.3%. The chain recombines TRBV5-6 with TRBJ2-1; 9 positions agree with TRBD2. The sample consisted of T cells isolated from PBMCs. This clonotype originated in a human donor in good health. CDR3: CASSAGLAGFHEQFF. As DNA, the CDR3 is TGTGCCAGCAGCGCGGGACTAGCCGGTTTCCATGAGCAGTTCTTC.